This T cell receptor (beta chain) appears in the sequencing data of a study of T cell clones after liver transplantation. Measured with immunoSEQ multiplex PCR; TCRdb has only the in-frame clones, and not every one. The profile shows nearly 25,000 clones, about 70% of them singletons. The CDR3 length is 14 residues. CDR1 and CDR2 (germline): SQVTM, ANQGSEA. Losses at the gene ends were 3 bases for V and 4 bases for J; bases not matched to a gene: 5. The sequence came from a human donor who received a liver transplant. This specimen was CD4+ T cells from blood, taken before liver transplant. The chain combines TRBV29-1 with TRBJ2-5; 10 positions agree with TRBD1. The DNA for the CDR3 is TGCAGCGTTGAGCGGACAGGGGGGCTAGAGACCCAGTACTTC. It codes for CSVERTGGLETQYF. Combining the CDR3 with reference TRBV29-1 and TRBJ2-5 gives the whole variable domain SAVISQKPSRDICQRGTSLTIQCQVDSQVTMMFWYRQQPGQSLTLIATANQGSEATYESGFVIDKFPISRPNLTFSTLTVSNMSPEDSSIYLCSVERTGGLETQYFGPGTRLLVL.